This passage covers 30 T cell receptor beta chains from one sample sequenced in a study of blood T cell repertoires in COVID-19 (dated by TCRdb to about 2020). Libraries were built with the immunoSEQ multiplex PCR assay. Drawn from immuneACCESS, this table holds only the in-frame rearrangements with V and J called that TCRdb kept. Clones are partly lost; checked studies trace under half to an unresolved V gene and leave the rest unexplained. The sample table shows about 140,000 clones, and around 82% are seen once. Approximately 8% of the sample comes from the top ten. The sequencing sample was made of peripheral blood. These receptors came from a human donor in a cohort sampled during active COVID-19.

V is TRBV28 and J is TRBJ2-7; D perhaps matches TRBD2 (5 bases). V dropped 3 bases and J dropped 3 bases, with 15 bases sitting between them. Germline V gene lookup returns CDR1 MDHEN and CDR2 SYDVKM. The CDR3 extends over 15 amino acids. CDR3 in DNA: TGTGCCAGCAGTTTGCAAACCGGGAATCTCTACGAGCAGTACTTC. Its translation: CASSLQTGNLYEQYF.

This clone has a handful of counts. The V call is TRBV15, the J call TRBJ2-7; 8 bases map to TRBD1. With 6 bases clipped from V and 5 bases from J, the junction kept 9 bases outside the gene matches. The CDR3 extends over 14 amino acids. The germline V gene has CDR1 LNHNV and CDR2 YYDKDF (reference sequence). DNA for the CDR3: TGTGCCACCAGAATGGCAGGGGGCGCCGACGAGCAGTACTTC. This codes for CATRMAGGADEQYF.

The J gene is TRBJ1-5, the V gene TRBV7-9; no clear D. Trimming pared 1 base from V and 3 bases from J, leaving 7 bases between. This CDR3 region has 14 residues. Per germline, CDR1 SEHNR and CDR2 FQNEAQ (reference sequence). The CDR3, as DNA: TGTGCCAGCAGCTTAGAGCAGGCCAATCAGCCCCAGCATTTT. Translation gives CASSLEQANQPQHF.

The V gene is TRBV6-1, the J gene TRBJ1-3; 7 nucleotides line up with TRBD1. Germline V gives CDR1 MNHNS, CDR2 SASEGT. J lost 2 bases, V lost 3 bases, and 1 base had no gene match. The CDR3 is 14 residues long. DNA of the CDR3: TGTGCCAGCAGTGACACAGGGGCTGGAAACACCATATATTTT. Its protein product is CASSDTGAGNTIYF.

This clone showed up just a few times. V and J are TRBV2 and TRBJ1-2; possibly TRBD1 for D (5 bases). V lost 4 bases, J lost 0 bases, and 15 bases lay in between. This CDR3 is 16 amino acids long. The germline V gene has CDR1 SNHLY and CDR2 FYNNEI. The CDR3 is CASSGQQAAANYGYTF. The DNA of the CDR3 is TGTGCCAGCAGTGGACAACAGGCGGCAGCTAACTATGGCTACACCTTC.

The rearrangement joins TRBV14 to TRBJ2-7; the match to TRBD1 covers 9 bases. Germline V lookup: CDR1 SGHDN, CDR2 FVKESK. The CDR3 is 16 amino acids. Losses at the gene ends were 4 bases for V and 2 bases for J; bases not matched to a gene: 9. The CDR3 DNA follows: TGTGCCAGCAGCCCCCGGGACAGGGCTCGCACCTACGAGCAGTACTTC. Its translation: CASSPRDRARTYEQYF. The complete variable domain, with remaining parts taken from reference TRBV14 and TRBJ2-7, reads EAGVTQFPSHSVIEKGQTVTLRCDPISGHDNLYWYRRVMGKEIKFLLHFVKESKQDESGMPNNRFLAERTGGTYSTLKVQPAELEDSGVYFCASSPRDRARTYEQYFGPGTRLTVT.

The V gene is TRBV6-5, the J gene TRBJ1-1, with D perhaps TRBD1 (5 bases). CDR3 length equals 13 residues. Trimming cost V 8 bases and J 5 bases, with 15 bases left between them. Germline lookup yields CDR1 MNHEY and CDR2 SVGAGI. The CDR3 nucleotides are TGTGCCAGCCGGGGGGTCAGACAGACTGAAGCTTTCTTT. Its translation is CASRGVRQTEAFF.

The sample holds a few counts of this clone. The chain joins TRBV11-2 to TRBJ2-1, with 7 bases lining up with TRBD2. With 2 bases clipped from V and 5 bases from J, the junction kept 9 bases outside the gene matches. CDR1 and CDR2 from the germline V gene are SGHAT and FQNNGV. This CDR3 has 16 amino acids. CDR3 bases: TGTGCCAGCAGCTTAAATTATAGGGACTACAACAATGAGCAGTTCTTC. It encodes CASSLNYRDYNNEQFF.

This sequence joins TRBV5-1 and TRBJ2-7, with TRBD1 as a possible D gene (6 bases). The CDR3 contains 15 residues. Per germline, CDR1 SGHRS and CDR2 YFSETQ. V was pared by 0 bases and J by 3 bases, with 13 bases between. The CDR3 DNA sequence: TGCGCCAGCAGCTTGGTGACAGGATTCATCTACGAGCAGTACTTC. Translated, it gives CASSLVTGFIYEQYF.

This chain uses TRBV6-5 with TRBJ2-4; TRBD1 is a possible D gene (6 bases). The germline gives CDR1 MNHEY, CDR2 SVGAGI. The V and J ends lost 6 bases and 9 bases respectively, with 21 bases between them. The CDR3 has 15 residues. The CDR3 region is CASSKGRGRLSIQYF. In nucleotides, the CDR3 is TGTGCCAGCAGCAAGGGCAGGGGTCGTCTTAGCATTCAGTACTTC.

The chain is built from TRBV19 and TRBJ1-5; 10 bases agree with TRBD1. This CDR3 comprises 16 residues. The germline V gene encodes CDR1 LNHDA and CDR2 SQIVND (reference sequence). V lost 4 bases and J lost 3; bases outside the gene matches: 6. DNA of the CDR3: TGTGCCAGTAGTAGCCCGGGACAGGGGCTCAATCAGCCCCAGCATTTT. It is translated as CASSSPGQGLNQPQHF.

This sequence joins TRBV5-1 and TRBJ2-3, with a possible D match to TRBD1 (5 bases). Germline CDR1 SGHRS, CDR2 YFSETQ. Deletions cut 6 bases from V and 3 bases from J, with 11 bases between. CDR3 length: 13 residues. CDR3 coding DNA: TGCGCCAGCACCTACACAGGTACAGATACGCAGTATTTT. This gives the protein CASTYTGTDTQYF.

This clone was counted once. The rearrangement joins TRBV6-5 to TRBJ1-2; D is uncertain. The ends were cut back, 6 bases at V and 8 bases at J, with 16 bases in the middle. The CDR3 extends over 13 amino acids. The germline V gene has CDR1 MNHEY and CDR2 SVGAGI. The CDR3 DNA is TGTGCCAGCAGCCTAATCTTAATCGGGGGCTACACCTTC. It specifies CASSLILIGGYTF.

This clone was seen only a few times. V gene TRBV6-5 combines with J gene TRBJ1-1, with 7 bases that match TRBD1. The CDR3 has 14 amino acids. V shed 6 bases and J 4 bases; nucleotides not matched to a gene: 8. CDR1 is MNHEY and CDR2 is SVGAGI in the germline V gene. The CDR3 loop is CASSSRQGGTEAFF. The CDR3 DNA is TGTGCCAGCAGCTCCCGACAGGGAGGCACTGAAGCTTTCTTT.

A remark on this clone: Other DNA sequences of this sample code for an identical CDR3. This chain uses TRBV18 with TRBJ2-4; D call uncertain. Germline-derived CDR1 and CDR2 are KGHSH and LQKENI. V shed 2 bases and J shed 1 base, with 6 bases lying between them. The CDR3 is 14 residues long. CDR3 residues: CASSPSGAKNIQYF. The CDR3 DNA reads TGTGCCAGCTCACCATCCGGGGCCAAAAACATTCAGTACTTC.

This clone was counted at least ten times. This chain connects TRBV2 to TRBJ1-3; 7 positions match TRBD1. CDR1 and CDR2 from the germline V gene are SNHLY and FYNNEI. The ends lost 7 bases at V and 0 bases at J; junction bases unmatched: 9. The CDR3 has 16 amino acids. DNA of the CDR3: TGTGCCAGCAAACCCAGGGGGATTCGCTCTGGAAACACCATATATTTT. Translation: CASKPRGIRSGNTIYF. The full variable domain, with the rest looked up from reference TRBV2 and TRBJ1-3, is EPEVTQTPSHQVTQMGQEVILRCVPISNHLYFYWYRQILGQKVEFLVSFYNNEISEKSEIFDDQFSVERPDGSNFTLKIRSTKLEDSAMYFCASKPRGIRSGNTIYFGEGSWLTVV.

The rearrangement links TRBV6-6 to TRBJ1-2; 7 positions agree with TRBD1. V lost 8 bases, J lost 6 bases, and 9 bases stayed unmatched. CDR1 and CDR2 from the germline V gene are MNHNY and SVGAGI (reference sequence). CDR3 length: 13 amino acids. The CDR3 protein is CASQGGFGDGYTF. CDR3 sequence (DNA): TGTGCCAGCCAGGGGGGTTTTGGGGATGGCTACACCTTC.

This sequence joins TRBV7-3 and TRBJ2-3; D is undetermined. CDR3 length: 16 residues. The V gene's germline CDR1 is SGHTA and CDR2 FQGTGA. Trimming stripped 5 bases from V and 4 bases from J, with 19 bases between. The CDR3 DNA is TGTGCCAGCAGCCAAGCACCACTAATTAAAGCAGATACGCAGTATTTT. Translation gives CASSQAPLIKADTQYF.

This rearrangement joins TRBV7-9 to TRBJ1-1; D is perhaps TRBD1 (6 bases). The CDR3 contains 13 residues. Germline-derived CDR1 and CDR2 are SEHNR and FQNEAQ (reference sequence). V gave up 5 bases and J gave up 5 bases, with 12 bases separating them. The CDR3 nucleotides read TGTGCCAGCAGCCCAGCAGGGGTTACTGAAGCTTTCTTT. This codes for CASSPAGVTEAFF.

The chain couples TRBV6-4 to TRBJ2-7; 10 nucleotides agree with TRBD2. Germline lookup yields CDR1 MRHNA and CDR2 SNTAGT. This CDR3 has 15 residues. V was clipped by 6 bases and J by 2 bases; unmatched bases: 7. This CDR3 reads CASSPDSGGAYEQYF. For the CDR3, the DNA is TGTGCCAGCAGCCCAGACAGCGGGGGGGCCTACGAGCAGTACTTC.

This sequence joins TRBV18 and TRBJ2-7; D possibly corresponds to TRBD1 (5 bases). The CDR3 length is 14 residues. Trimming shortened V by 3 bases and J by 6 bases, and 15 bases separated the two germline ends. Germline loops: CDR1 KGHSH, CDR2 LQKENI. The CDR3 sequence: CASSPGQGGVEQYF. The CDR3 nucleotides are TGTGCCAGCTCACCGGGGCAGGGTGGTGTCGAGCAGTACTTC. The full variable domain, rest sourced from reference TRBV18 and TRBJ2-7, is NAGVMQNPRHLVRRRGQEARLRCSPMKGHSHVYWYRQLPEEGLKFMVYLQKENIIDESGMPKERFSAEFPKEGPSILRIQQVVRGDSAAYFCASSPGQGGVEQYFGPGTRLTVT.

The chain links TRBV6-5 to TRBJ2-7; 9 bases map to TRBD1. Trimming removed 6 bases from V and 7 bases from J; junction bases left unmatched: 7. This CDR3 comprises 13 residues. Germline CDR1 and CDR2: MNHEY and SVGAGI. The CDR3 protein is CASSRDRVREQYF. The CDR3 coding sequence is TGTGCCAGCAGCCGGGACAGGGTCAGGGAGCAGTACTTC.

The chain recombines TRBV5-1 with TRBJ2-2, with TRBD2 matching over 8 bases. There are 16 residues in the CDR3. Per germline, CDR1 SGHRS and CDR2 YFSETQ. V shed 2 bases and J 3 bases; nucleotides not matched to a gene: 6. DNA for the CDR3: TGCGCCAGCAGCTTTCCGGGGCGGGGGGACACCGGGGAGCTGTTTTTT. Protein sequence: CASSFPGRGDTGELFF.

This rearrangement joins TRBV2 to TRBJ1-4; 9 positions agree with TRBD1. This CDR3 is 14 amino acids long. Trimming took 8 bases from V and 6 from J; bases not matched to a gene: 7. Germline CDR1 and CDR2: SNHLY and FYNNEI. CDR3 in amino acids: CASEDRGMDEKLFF. The DNA for the CDR3 is TGTGCCAGCGAGGACAGGGGCATGGATGAAAAACTGTTTTTT.

The J gene is TRBJ2-7, the V gene TRBV3-1 (or the pseudogene TRBV3-2); no firm D call. V was trimmed by 0 bases and J by 0 bases, leaving 9 bases between them. There are 15 residues in the CDR3. Germline CDR1 and CDR2: LGHDT and YNNKEL (reference sequence). CDR3 amino acids: CASSQEAQSSYEQYF. CDR3 in DNA: TGTGCCAGCAGCCAAGAAGCACAGAGCTCCTACGAGCAGTACTTC.

This chain joins TRBV7-9 and TRBJ2-1; possible D gene TRBD1, 6 bases. Germline assignment: CDR1 SEHNR and CDR2 FQNEAQ (reference sequence). This CDR3 is built from 16 residues. The V end was cut by 3 bases, the J end by 4 bases, with 16 bases between. As DNA, the CDR3 is TGTGCCAGCAGCTTCCTCCGGGACATAAGATACAATGAGCAGTTCTTC. Its protein product is CASSFLRDIRYNEQFF.

On this clone: One junction end does not reproduce the germline sequence, and a read error may be involved. V gene TRBV28 combines with J gene TRBJ2-7; TRBD1 matches 8 bases. The CDR3 contains 13 residues. The germline gives CDR1 MDHEN, CDR2 SYDVKM. The CDR3 bases are TGTGCCAGCGTGGGGAGTACAGGGGGGCGCCAAGACTTC. This translates into CASVGSTGGRQDF.

The rearrangement uses TRBV5-1 and TRBJ1-5; D call uncertain. With 0 bases removed from V and 5 bases from J, the gap between germline ends came to 12 bases. The CDR3 runs to 15 residues. CDR1 is SGHRS, CDR2 YFSETQ, per germline. CDR3 amino acids: CASSLGPEGYQPQHF. The CDR3 DNA reads TGCGCCAGCAGCTTGGGACCTGAGGGATATCAGCCCCAGCATTTT.

This chain links TRBV11-3 with TRBJ1-1; D ambiguous. V gave up 3 bases and J gave up 4 bases, with 9 bases separating them. CDR3 size: 13 residues. Germline values: CDR1 SGHNT, CDR2 YENEEA. The CDR3 spells CASSFGEGTEAFF. The CDR3 DNA is TGTGCCAGCAGCTTTGGGGAGGGCACTGAAGCTTTCTTT. Full variable domain (outside the CDR3, taken from reference TRBV11-3 and TRBJ1-1): EAGVVQSPRYKIIEKKQPVAFWCNPISGHNTLYWYLQNLGQGPELLIRYENEEAVDDSQLPKDRFSAERLKGVDSTLKIQPAELGDSAVYLCASSFGEGTEAFFGQGTRLTVV.

The V call is TRBV19, the J call TRBJ2-3; tentative D call: TRBD1 (5 bases). Germline V CDR1 and CDR2: LNHDA, SQIVND (reference sequence). This CDR3 contains 18 residues. V dropped 3 bases and J dropped 2 bases, with 21 bases sitting between them. CDR3 DNA sequence: TGTGCCAGTAGTATCGCGTCCCCCCAGGGAATAGACACAGATACGCAGTATTTT. It translates to CASSIASPQGIDTDTQYF.